This TCR beta chain was observed in a study of cytomegalovirus exposure and HLA in healthy donors. Comments on this clone: Antigen: not known.

Study results and caveats: According to a subsequent analysis, TCR clusters from the first cohort were inclined to appear together in the roughly 120 validation repertoires. The study designated some 180 TCR beta chains cytomegalovirus-associated.

The method was immunoSEQ multiplex PCR; TCRdb's version includes in-frame clones alone and lacks a portion of them. Of 250,000 to 350,000 clones listed, over 75% were seen once; the top ten hold around 0.88%. CDR1 is SEHNR, CDR2 FQNEAQ, per germline (reference sequence). The V end was cut by 0 bases, the J end by 5 bases, with 7 bases between. This CDR3 has 13 residues. This chain connects TRBV7-9 to TRBJ1-1, with D perhaps TRBD1 (6 bases). The sequence came from a man younger than 45 in good health and CMV-seronegative. The specimen sequenced was PBMCs. The CDR3 region is CASSLAGATEAFF. The CDR3 nucleotides read TGTGCCAGCAGCTTAGCGGGGGCGACTGAAGCTTTCTTT.